This T cell receptor (beta chain) was obtained from a study of blood T cells in healthy people across ages. This clonotype was detected ten times or more. The CDR3 totals 15 residues. Germline-derived CDR1 and CDR2 are SGHTA and FQGNSA. Trimming took 5 bases from V and 4 from J; bases not matched to a gene: 9. The authors ran a second PCR of 7 to 11 cycles using a sample-barcoded 5' primer and a J-beta primer mix. MiXCR, run by TCRdb on the 5' RACE reads, gives a single entry per CDR3 protein. The sample comprises hundreds of thousands of distinct CDR3 sequences, approximately 29% of which are singletons, and 15% rests with the top ten.

The chain joins TRBV7-2 to TRBJ1-2; TRBD1 aligns across 8 bases. Sequenced material: blood. This TCR was recovered from an elderly woman in good health. The CDR3 reads CASSQGTGAFYGYTF. DNA for the CDR3: TGTGCCAGCAGCCAGGGGACAGGAGCCTTCTATGGCTACACCTTC.